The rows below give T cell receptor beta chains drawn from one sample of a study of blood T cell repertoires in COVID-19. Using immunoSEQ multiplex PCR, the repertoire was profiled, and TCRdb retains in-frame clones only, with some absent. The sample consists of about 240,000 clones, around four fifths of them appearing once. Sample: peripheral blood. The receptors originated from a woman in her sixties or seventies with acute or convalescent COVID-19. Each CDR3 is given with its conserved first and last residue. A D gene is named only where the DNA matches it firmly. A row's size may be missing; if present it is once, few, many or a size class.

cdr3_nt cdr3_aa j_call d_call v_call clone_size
TGCGCCAGCAGTGACCTTCTTGGACGGGGTTTCACTGAAGCTTTCTTT CASSDLLGRGFTEAFF TRBJ1-1 . TRBV10-2 .
TGTGCCAGCAGAAGGGGTAGGAACTATGGCTACACCTTC CASRRGRNYGYTF TRBJ1-2 . TRBV6-5 .
TGTGCCAGCAGCCGCTCGACAGGATCCTACGAGCAGTACTTC CASSRSTGSYEQYF TRBJ2-7 . TRBV7-2 .
TGTGCCAGCAGCCGCACATCGGCGGGGTACGAGCAGTACTTC CASSRTSAGYEQYF TRBJ2-7 . TRBV7-8 .
TGCGCCAGCAGCTCCAATACGGGACAGTTATTGGGGCTGTTTTTT CASSSNTGQLLGLFF TRBJ2-2 TRBD1 TRBV5-1 .
TGTGCCAGCAGTTCCAACAGGGGCTATGGCTACACCTTC CASSSNRGYGYTF TRBJ1-2 TRBD1 TRBV28 .
TGTGCCATCAGTGATGACACAGGGGGCAGGGTCTATGGCTACACCTTC CAISDDTGGRVYGYTF TRBJ1-2 TRBD1 TRBV10-3 once
TGTGCCAGCAGCTTAGGATCAGGTGTCGGTACTGAAGCTTTCTTT CASSLGSGVGTEAFF TRBJ1-1 . TRBV7-9 few
TGTGCCAGCAGCCCCCCTTACAATGAGCAGTTCTTC CASSPPYNEQFF TRBJ2-1 . TRBV28 .
TGCGCCAGCAGCCGACAACCGGGACAGGTTTCACCCCTCCACTTT CASSRQPGQVSPLHF TRBJ1-6 TRBD1 TRBV4-1 .
TGTGCCATCAGTCCTGGACAGGGGGAGAACACTGAAGCTTTCTTT CAISPGQGENTEAFF TRBJ1-1 TRBD1 TRBV10-3 .
TGTGCCAGCAGTTTCCGTTATGGCTACACCTTC CASSFRYGYTF TRBJ1-2 . TRBV28 once
TGCGCCAGCAGCCAAGAGTCCCAGGGGTCTCAGCCCCAGCATTTT CASSQESQGSQPQHF TRBJ1-5 . TRBV4-1 .
TGTGCCCCCCGCGTCGCGCCGGGGGGGGGTAATTCACCCCTCCACTTT CAPRVAPGGGNSPLHF TRBJ1-6 . TRBV9 .
TGTGCCAGCAGCTCCCGGGGTCGCGGGGCAGATACGCAGTATTTT CASSSRGRGADTQYF TRBJ2-3 . TRBV11-2 .
TGTGCCAGCAGCGGGGACAGGAAAGGAGGGTACACTGAAGCTTTCTTT CASSGDRKGGYTEAFF TRBJ1-1 TRBD1 TRBV7-9 .
TGTGCCAGCAGCTTAGACAGGGTTAATCAGCCCCAGCATTTT CASSLDRVNQPQHF TRBJ1-5 TRBD1 TRBV5-5 .
TGTGCCAGCTCAGCTAACCGGGACAATGAGCAGTTCTTC CASSANRDNEQFF TRBJ2-1 . TRBV18 .
TGTGCCAGTAGACGAGCCACAACTAATGAAAAACTGTTTTTT CASRRATTNEKLFF TRBJ1-4 . TRBV19 once
TGTGCCAGTACTCCCGACAGGGCTAACTATGGCTACACCTTC CASTPDRANYGYTF TRBJ1-2 TRBD1 TRBV19 once
TGTGCCAGCACCCCCTCGCAGGGGGCAGAGGAAGAAAAACTGTTTTTT CASTPSQGAEEEKLFF TRBJ1-4 TRBD1 TRBV6-2/TRBV6-3 .
TGCAGCGTCGGCAGTGGTGGCCAGGGGCCCTCGGATACGCAGTATTTT CSVGSGGQGPSDTQYF TRBJ2-3 . TRBV29-1 .
TGTGCCAGCAGCCTCCCGCTAGCGGGGGAGAGCACAGATACGCAGTATTTT CASSLPLAGESTDTQYF TRBJ2-3 TRBD2 TRBV5-4 .
TGCGCCAGCAGCCCCGGGGGGGTTGAGAACACTGAAGCTTTCTTT CASSPGGVENTEAFF TRBJ1-1 . TRBV5-1 once
TGCGCCAGCAGCTTGGGAGATACCGGGGAGCTGTTTTTT CASSLGDTGELFF TRBJ2-2 . TRBV5-1 .
TGTGCCAGTAGTATAAATGGACAGGGGAAATGGGACTATGGCTACACCTTC CASSINGQGKWDYGYTF TRBJ1-2 TRBD1 TRBV19 few
TGTGCCAGCAGCCCGCATGGGGAGACCGGGGAGCTGTTTTTT CASSPHGETGELFF TRBJ2-2 . TRBV5-4 .
TGTGCCAGTAGTGAGGGGGCGATCGGAAACACCATATATTTT CASSEGAIGNTIYF TRBJ1-3 TRBD1 TRBV19 .
TGTGCCACCAGCTTAGACAGGTGGAGCTCCTACGAGCAGTACTTC CATSLDRWSSYEQYF TRBJ2-7 . TRBV15 .
TGTGCCAGCAGTCGGGGGACTCCCGAGACCCAGTACTTC CASSRGTPETQYF TRBJ2-5 . TRBV12-3/TRBV12-4 .
TGTGCCAGCAGCGTAGCTCCGGGAAACTATGGCTACACCTTC CASSVAPGNYGYTF TRBJ1-2 . TRBV9 few
TGTGCCAGCCGCGGTCGTACTGGAAACACCATATATTTT CASRGRTGNTIYF TRBJ1-3 . TRBV13 .
TGTGCCACCAGCCGGGAGGACACTGAAGCTTTCTTT CATSREDTEAFF TRBJ1-1 . TRBV15 .
TGTGCCAGTAGTCCCCCCGCAGGCCGCTCTGGAAACACCATATATTTT CASSPPAGRSGNTIYF TRBJ1-3 . TRBV19 .
TGTGCCAGCTCACCAGGGCTTAATGAAAAACTGTTTTTT CASSPGLNEKLFF TRBJ1-4 . TRBV18 .
TGTGCCAGCAGCTTTGGAGGGGAAGGGGGCTACACCTTC CASSFGGEGGYTF TRBJ1-2 . TRBV7-9 .
TGTGCCAGCAACTGGAGGGGAGAGCAGTTCTTC CASNWRGEQFF TRBJ2-1 . TRBV5-6 .
TGTGCCATCAGAAAGGCGCCGGGGGACACTGAAGCTTTCTTT CAIRKAPGDTEAFF TRBJ1-1 . TRBV10-3 .
TGTGCCTGGAGAAGGGACAGGGCCTATGGCTACACCTTC CAWRRDRAYGYTF TRBJ1-2 TRBD1 TRBV30 .
TGTGCCAGCAGCTTCAATAATTCACCCCTCCACTTT CASSFNNSPLHF TRBJ1-6 . TRBV7-2 .
TGTGCCAGCAGTCAAACAGGTTTAGGAGGCTACACCTTC CASSQTGLGGYTF TRBJ1-2 . TRBV6-5 once